These T cell receptor beta chains were read from a single sample in a study of blood T cell repertoires in COVID-19. Repertoires were generated with immunoSEQ multiplex PCR, while TCRdb's copy carries only in-frame clones and drops some. The table includes some 200,000 clones, about 91% detected once. The material sequenced was peripheral blood. These TCRs come from a woman aged 40 to 49 with acute or convalescent COVID-19. Each CDR3 is given with its conserved first and last residue. Each record gives: D gene, clone size, V gene, J gene, CDR3 DNA, CDR3 protein. D genes are given only for firm matches. Some rows mark clone size as missing; the rest say once, few, many or name a class of expanded clone.

TRBD1	once	TRBV3-1/TRBV3-2	TRBJ1-2	TGTGCCAGCAGCCAAGACTCCCGGGACAGGGTGGGCGGCTACACCTTC	CASSQDSRDRVGGYTF
TRBD1	-	TRBV15	TRBJ1-4	TGTGCCACCAGCAAACAGGGGTCCAATGAAAAACTGTTTTTT	CATSKQGSNEKLFF
TRBD1	-	TRBV27	TRBJ1-2	TGTGCCAGCAGTGCCCTCGGGACAGGGAAGGGCCTAAACTATGGCTACACCTTC	CASSALGTGKGLNYGYTF
TRBD2	-	TRBV6-4	TRBJ2-3	TGTGCCAGCAGTGACTCAGGACTAGCGGGGTCTAGCACAGATACGCAGTATTTT	CASSDSGLAGSSTDTQYF
-	-	TRBV29-1	TRBJ1-1	TGCAGCGTTGTTGAGCAGACAGTGAACACTGAAGCTTTCTTT	CSVVEQTVNTEAFF
-	-	TRBV5-1	TRBJ2-3	TGCGCCAGCAGCCTGGGGACTCGCTCTAGCACAGATACGCAGTATTTT	CASSLGTRSSTDTQYF
TRBD2	-	TRBV5-1	TRBJ2-5	TGCGCCAGCAGCTTGGGCTTCGCGACTAGCGGGGGAATCCAAGAGACCCAGTACTTC	CASSLGFATSGGIQETQYF
-	-	TRBV6-4	TRBJ1-6	TGTGCCAGCAGTGACTCGACTTCTTCACCCCTCCACTTT	CASSDSTSSPLHF
TRBD1	-	TRBV7-2	TRBJ2-1	TGTGCCAGCAGCCCAGACAGGGGGGCTTACAATGAGCAGTTCTTC	CASSPDRGAYNEQFF
TRBD1	-	TRBV2	TRBJ1-2	TGTGCCAGCAGTGGGCAGGGGGCTCTCTATGGCTACACCTTC	CASSGQGALYGYTF
-	once	TRBV13	TRBJ1-2	TGTGCCAGCAGCTTACAGGGTGCCTTTTATGGCTACACCTTC	CASSLQGAFYGYTF
TRBD2	-	TRBV5-1	TRBJ2-3	TGCGCCAGCAGCACCTGGACTAGCGGGGGGGATACGCAGTATTTT	CASSTWTSGGDTQYF
TRBD1	once	TRBV5-8	TRBJ1-1	TGTGCCAGCAGCACTAGGACAGGGCTGAACACTGAAGCTTTCTTT	CASSTRTGLNTEAFF
-	few	TRBV6-6	TRBJ2-3	TGTGCCAGCAACGAGGGGCAGGGGACAGATACGCAGTATTTT	CASNEGQGTDTQYF
TRBD2	-	TRBV19	TRBJ2-3	TGTGCCATTAGCGGGGAAGATACGCAGTATTTT	CAISGEDTQYF
-	-	TRBV3-1/TRBV3-2	TRBJ1-1	TGTGCCAGCAGTCAGGGGTGGACTGAAGCTTTCTTT	CASSQGWTEAFF
-	-	TRBV7-9	TRBJ1-1	TGTGCCAGCAGAGGGGCGGTGAACACTGAAGCTTTCTTT	CASRGAVNTEAFF
-	few	TRBV7-9	TRBJ1-3	TGTGCCAGCAGCCCTAGCTCTGGAAACACCATATATTTT	CASSPSSGNTIYF
TRBD1	-	TRBV7-3	TRBJ1-2	TGTGCCAGCAGCTTAACTGGGACAGGGGGAGGCTACACCTTC	CASSLTGTGGGYTF
-	-	TRBV7-9	TRBJ1-1	TGTGCCAGCAGCTTACCTGGGGCAAGAAACACTGAAGCTTTCTTT	CASSLPGARNTEAFF
-	-	TRBV2	TRBJ2-3	TGTGCCAGCAGTGAGGAGGTCGCTGAGTATTTT	CASSEEVAEYF
-	-	TRBV27	TRBJ2-5	TGTGCCAGCAGTTTAGGGGAGTTTCAGACCCAGTACTTC	CASSLGEFQTQYF
-	-	TRBV9	TRBJ1-1	TGTGCCAGCAGCGAGAGGGTCTCGAACACTGAAGCTTTCTTT	CASSERVSNTEAFF
TRBD1	-	TRBV6-2/TRBV6-3	TRBJ1-2	TGTGCCAGCAGTACCGGACAGGGGGCTTTTGGCTACACCTTC	CASSTGQGAFGYTF
TRBD1	-	TRBV5-5	TRBJ1-5	TGTGCCAGCAGCTTGACAGGGGGCACCCATCAGCCCCAGCATTTT	CASSLTGGTHQPQHF
-	few	TRBV21-1	TRBJ1-1	TGTGCCAGCAGCAAAGCGGAGGGGACAGAGAACACTGAAGCTTTCTTT	CASSKAEGTENTEAFF
TRBD1	-	TRBV5-1	TRBJ1-4	TGCGCCAGCAGCTCGGACAGGGGTTCAACTAATGAAAAACTGTTTTTT	CASSSDRGSTNEKLFF
-	-	TRBV4-1	TRBJ2-1	TGCGCCAGCAGCCAAGGACCTAGCTCCTACAATGAGCAGTTCTTC	CASSQGPSSYNEQFF
-	-	TRBV2	TRBJ1-1	TGTGCCAGCAGGGCGATGGGGGGGAACACTGAAGCTTTCTTT	CASRAMGGNTEAFF
-	-	TRBV4-1	TRBJ2-2	TGCGCCAGCTTTGGAGGGCTGAACACCGGGGAGCTGTTTTTT	CASFGGLNTGELFF
TRBD1	-	TRBV2	TRBJ2-3	TGTGCCAGCAGAGACAGGGGATCTAGCACAGATACGCAGTATTTT	CASRDRGSSTDTQYF
TRBD1	-	TRBV29-1	TRBJ2-1	TGCAGCGTTGAAGACCGGGACAGGGGGCAACCATACAATGAGCAGTTCTTC	CSVEDRDRGQPYNEQFF
-	-	TRBV18	TRBJ1-1	TGTGCCAGCTCCCCTGGACGGGAAAACACTGAAGCTTTCTTT	CASSPGRENTEAFF
TRBD1	-	TRBV27	TRBJ1-1	TGTGCCAGCAGTTTAGGGACAGCGGGTGCAGCTTTCTTT	CASSLGTAGAAFF
-	-	TRBV6-1	TRBJ1-4	TGTGCCAGCAGTGAAGCGTCATTGGGAGGGTATGAAAAACTGTTTTTT	CASSEASLGGYEKLFF
-	-	TRBV2	TRBJ1-5	TGTGCCAGCAGTTCAGATCTGATAAGCAATCAGCCCCAGCATTTT	CASSSDLISNQPQHF
-	-	TRBV11-3	TRBJ2-1	TGTGCCAGCAGCAACGGACAGTACAATGAGCAGTTCTTC	CASSNGQYNEQFF